This passage covers 3 T cell receptor beta chains from one sample sequenced in a study of CD8 T cells in ankylosing spondylitis. TCRdb re-analysed the 5' RACE reads in MiXCR, keeping a single row per CDR3 protein. The profile shows roughly 26,000 distinct CDR3 sequences, 13% of them singletons. Sample: blood. The receptors originated from a male donor with ankylosing spondylitis or in good health (not recorded which).

This clonotype has a count of ten or more. The CDR3 DNA follows: TGCAGCGTTGAGGGGGGGGCCAAAAACATTCAGTACTTC. This encodes CSVEGGAKNIQYF. The V call is TRBV29-1, the J call TRBJ2-4, with TRBD2 matching over 7 bases. Germline CDR1 reads SQVTM; CDR2 reads ANQGSEA. This CDR3 comprises 13 residues. J lost 1 base, V lost 3 bases, and 0 bases had no gene match.

The chain links TRBV29-1 to TRBJ2-1, with D possibly being TRBD1 (6 bases). Germline V gene sequence: CDR1 SQVTM, CDR2 ANQGSEA. The CDR3 is made up of 15 amino acids. Between the trimmed V and J ends, which lost 2 bases and 9 bases, there was a span of 20 bases. The CDR3 protein is CSVETSDSLIGEQFF. The DNA of the CDR3 is TGCAGCGTTGAAACTTCGGACAGTCTAATCGGTGAGCAGTTCTTC.

This clonotype was recorded at least ten times. The V gene is TRBV28, the J gene TRBJ2-7, with 9 nucleotides matching TRBD1. The CDR3 length is 15 residues. Germline CDR1 is MDHEN and CDR2 is SYDVKM. Trimming took 8 bases from V and 2 from J; bases not matched to a gene: 10. As DNA, the CDR3 is TGTGCCAGCGGTAAACAGGGGGCTTATCCCTACGAGCAGTACGTC. Its protein is CASGKQGAYPYEQYV.